These 17 T cell receptor beta chains came from one sample sequenced in a study of blood T cell repertoires in COVID-19. Libraries were prepared by immunoSEQ multiplex PCR; TCRdb keeps only in-frame clonotypes and omits some of them. The sample lists some 100,000 clones, almost 90% occurring once. The specimen sequenced was peripheral blood. These receptors all come from an older woman with acute or convalescent COVID-19.

This chain uses TRBV11-2 with TRBJ1-1, with D maybe TRBD1 (5 bases). Germline CDR1 reads SGHAT; CDR2 reads FQNNGV. The CDR3 has 15 residues. The V end was cut by 3 bases, the J end by 0 bases, with 11 bases between. The CDR3 sequence is CASSFRRGMNTEAFF. The CDR3 DNA reads as TGTGCCAGCAGCTTCCGGAGGGGAATGAACACTGAAGCTTTCTTT.

CDR3 sequence: CASSPGQARSPLHF. The CDR3, as DNA: TGTGCCAGCAGTCCGGGACAGGCGCGGTCACCCCTCCACTTT. The chain is built from TRBV9 and TRBJ1-6; TRBD1 aligns across 8 bases. The germline V gene has CDR1 SGDLS and CDR2 YYNGEE. With 5 bases clipped from V and 10 bases from J, the junction kept 8 bases outside the gene matches. This CDR3 spans 14 amino acids.

The gene calls are TRBV27 and TRBJ2-1; TRBD2 is a possible D gene (5 bases). The germline V and J ends were trimmed by 7 bases and 7 bases, with 20 bases remaining between them. CDR1 and CDR2 (germline): MNHEY, SMNVEV (reference sequence). The CDR3 is 15 residues long. CDR3 loop: CASTKPHATGNEQFF. The CDR3 region has the DNA TGTGCCAGCACAAAACCTCATGCTACGGGAAATGAGCAGTTCTTC.

This clone was found a few times. V and J are TRBV11-2 and TRBJ1-6; D gene ambiguous. With 1 base removed from V and 14 bases from J, the gap between germline ends came to 9 bases. CDR1 SGHAT and CDR2 FQNNGV come from the germline V gene. This CDR3 has 12 residues. The chain's CDR3 is CASSLVSGALHF. CDR3 sequence (DNA): TGTGCCAGCAGCTTAGTTTCCGGAGCCCTCCACTTT.

The genes are TRBV28 and TRBJ1-1, with TRBD1 matching over 7 bases. CDR3 length: 14 amino acids. From germline, CDR1 is MDHEN and CDR2 SYDVKM. With 5 bases clipped from V and 1 base from J, the junction kept 4 bases outside the gene matches. The CDR3 spells CASSMGQPNTEAFF. The CDR3 DNA sequence: TGTGCCAGCAGTATGGGACAGCCGAACACTGAAGCTTTCTTT.

This chain joins TRBV5-1 and TRBJ1-3, with no clear D. Germline V CDR1 and CDR2: SGHRS, YFSETQ. V dropped 0 bases and J dropped 0 bases, with 7 bases sitting between them. The CDR3 extends over 15 amino acids. The CDR3 region has the DNA TGCGCCAGCAGCTTGGAGTACAGCTCTGGAAACACCATATATTTT. Amino acid sequence: CASSLEYSSGNTIYF.

The chain combines TRBV28 with TRBJ2-7; the match to TRBD2 covers 7 bases. The CDR3 is made up of 15 amino acids. Per the germline V gene, CDR1 is MDHEN and CDR2 is SYDVKM. V trimming: 7 bases; J trimming: 1 base; junction bases outside the gene matches: 10. The CDR3 sequence: CASTIAGTSSYEQYF. CDR3 coding DNA: TGTGCCAGCACAATAGCGGGCACCTCATCCTACGAGCAGTACTTC.

The V gene is TRBV7-9, the J gene TRBJ2-1, with unresolved D. The CDR3 has 12 amino acids. Germline CDR1 and CDR2: SEHNR and FQNEAQ (reference sequence). V was shortened by 6 bases and J by 0 bases, with 3 bases between the two germline ends. Written as DNA, the CDR3 is TGTGCCAGCAGTTACTCCTACAATGAGCAGTTCTTC. Protein product: CASSYSYNEQFF.

This chain joins TRBV4-1 and TRBJ2-7; tentative D call: TRBD2 (7 bases). With 1 base removed from V and 2 bases from J, the gap between germline ends came to 21 bases. CDR3 length: 18 amino acids. Germline lookup yields CDR1 MGHRA and CDR2 YSYEKL. The CDR3 protein is CASSQGFAGGTLTYEQYF. In nucleotides, the CDR3 is TGCGCCAGCAGCCAAGGTTTCGCCGGGGGGACACTGACCTACGAGCAGTACTTC.

The chain combines TRBV30 with TRBJ2-3; TRBD1 is a possible D gene (6 bases). V was clipped by 2 bases and J by 6 bases, with 18 bases between them. The V gene's germline CDR1 is GTSNPN and CDR2 SVGIG (reference sequence). The CDR3 runs to 15 residues. This chain's CDR3 is CAWSPLKGVGDTQYF. DNA of the CDR3: TGTGCCTGGAGTCCGTTGAAGGGGGTGGGGGATACGCAGTATTTT.

The chain has TRBV12-1 and TRBJ1-1; the table gives TRBD1 as D, unverified against the DNA. TRBV12-1 is listed as a pseudogene. The CDR3 is 11 amino acids. In DNA form, the CDR3 reads TGTGCCAGCAGCCTGACATCTGAAGCTTTCTTT. Protein: CASSLTSEAFF.

V gene TRBV18 combines with J gene TRBJ1-5; D unclear. V was trimmed by 6 bases and J by 4 bases, leaving 10 bases between them. CDR3 size: 13 residues. The germline CDR1 and CDR2 sequences are KGHSH and LQKENI. The CDR3 DNA follows: TGTGCCAGCTCCTACGATAAGAATCAGCCCCAGCATTTT. Its protein product is CASSYDKNQPQHF.

This sequence joins TRBV4-2 and TRBJ2-1; D may be TRBD2 (7 bases). The germline V gene encodes CDR1 LGHNA and CDR2 YNFKEQ. With 1 base removed from V and 7 bases from J, the gap between germline ends came to 20 bases. The CDR3 is 17 residues long. The CDR3 here is CASSQASSRGGMNEQFF. The CDR3, as DNA: TGTGCCAGCAGCCAAGCCTCTTCAAGGGGGGGCATGAATGAGCAGTTCTTC.

DNA for the CDR3: TGTGCCAGCAGCTTAACGACAGGGCCGGGGGAACTGTTTTTT. This encodes CASSLTTGPGELFF. The V gene is TRBV7-8, the J gene TRBJ1-4, with 7 nucleotides matching TRBD1. The germline V gene encodes CDR1 SGHVS and CDR2 FQNEAQ. The CDR3 loop spans 14 amino acids. Trimming took 2 bases from V and 12 from J; bases not matched to a gene: 9.

Only a few counts were recorded for this clone. The V and J genes are TRBV7-9 and TRBJ1-5, with D unclear. The CDR3 has 14 residues. V lost 1 base and J lost 4, with 8 bases in between. Germline CDR1 SEHNR, CDR2 FQNEAQ (reference sequence). The CDR3 DNA follows: TGTGCCAGCAGCTTAGGGCCAGGTAATCAGCCCCAGCATTTT. Translating gives CASSLGPGNQPQHF.

This chain links TRBV18 with TRBJ2-1; TRBD2 is a possible D gene (5 bases). This CDR3 has 15 residues. Germline CDR1 is KGHSH and CDR2 is LQKENI. Between the trimmed V and J ends, which lost 3 bases and 0 bases, there was a span of 9 bases. CDR3 DNA sequence: TGTGCCAGCTCACCCCGGGAAAGCTCCTACAATGAGCAGTTCTTC. Translated: CASSPRESSYNEQFF.

The chain recombines TRBV27 with TRBJ2-3; 10 bases fit TRBD2. Germline CDR1 reads MNHEY; CDR2 reads SMNVEV (reference sequence). V gave up 2 bases and J gave up 4 bases; unmatched junction bases: 6. CDR3 length: 16 residues. The chain's CDR3 is CASSLSGRAPPDTQYF. CDR3 coding DNA: TGTGCCAGCAGTTTAAGCGGGAGGGCCCCTCCAGATACGCAGTATTTT.